This passage covers 20 T cell receptor beta chains from one sample sequenced in a study of post-analysis software for immune sequencing data. These receptors have no known antigen. Study-wide results and limits: Roughly five TRBV segments were significantly more frequent in patients than in controls. TRBV5-6, TRBV5-1 and TRBV20-1 were among these segments.

Presence of unique molecular identifiers characterized the TCR beta cDNA libraries. TCRdb analysed the PCR reads with MiXCR anew, one entry per CDR3 protein. In the table there are roughly 650,000 distinct CDR3 sequences, approximately 59% of which are singletons. Sequencing input: blood. Source of these receptors: a girl aged 2 to 9 with multiple sclerosis.

This clonotype was recorded only once. This chain links TRBV6-6 with TRBJ1-4; tentative D call: TRBD1 (5 bases). Germline-derived CDR1 and CDR2 are MNHNY and SVGAGI (reference sequence). The V end was cut by 1 base, the J end by 8 bases, with 14 bases between. This CDR3 contains 15 residues. CDR3 residues: CASSYLGRNLEKLFF. DNA of the CDR3: TGTGCCAGCAGTTACTTGGGACGGAACCTAGAAAAACTGTTTTTT.

This sequence joins TRBV19 and TRBJ1-2; TRBD1 agrees at 7 bases. J gave up 1 base and V 6 bases, and 8 bases lay outside the gene matches. The CDR3 spans 15 residues. CDR1 and CDR2 (germline): LNHDA, SQIVND (reference sequence). The CDR3 nucleotides are TGTGCCAGTAGCTTCGGACAGGAACTTAACTATGGCTACACCTTC. Translated, it gives CASSFGQELNYGYTF.

The J gene is TRBJ2-1, the V gene TRBV5-6, with 7 bases aligning to TRBD2. Per the germline V gene, CDR1 is SGHDT and CDR2 is YYEEEE. The CDR3 loop spans 18 amino acids. The junction had 19 bases not matched to a gene; V was cut back by 1 base and J by 9 bases. The CDR3 reads CASSLSLGGRTASGEQFF. CDR3 DNA sequence: TGTGCCAGCAGCTTGTCCCTCGGGGGGAGGACGGCTTCGGGTGAGCAGTTCTTC.

The chain carries TRBV2 and TRBJ2-1, with D tentatively TRBD1 or TRBD2 (6 bases each). This CDR3 comprises 14 residues. Germline V gene sequence: CDR1 SNHLY, CDR2 FYNNEI. Deletions cut 6 bases from V and 5 bases from J, with 14 bases between. The CDR3 nucleotides are TGTGCCAGCAGCCCGCGGGACAACCACAATGAGCAGTTCTTC. It codes for CASSPRDNHNEQFF.

The chain combines TRBV7-9 with TRBJ2-1, with D possibly being TRBD1 (6 bases). The germline V gene encodes CDR1 SEHNR and CDR2 FQNEAQ (reference sequence). V lost 5 bases to trimming and J lost 3 bases, with 17 bases between them. The CDR3 has 16 residues. This CDR3 reads CASSPPKNRDYNEQFF. The CDR3 DNA sequence: TGTGCCAGCAGCCCCCCTAAAAACAGGGACTACAATGAGCAGTTCTTC.

This clonotype showed up just a few times. V gene TRBV5-1 combines with J gene TRBJ1-1; D gene uncertain. Germline CDR1 is SGHRS and CDR2 is YFSETQ. Between the trimmed V and J ends, which lost 0 bases and 0 bases, there was a span of 9 bases. The CDR3 spans 15 residues. The CDR3 sequence: CASSLAAGLNTEAFF. DNA for the CDR3: TGCGCCAGCAGCTTGGCCGCAGGCTTGAACACTGAAGCTTTCTTT.

V gene TRBV4-3 combines with J gene TRBJ2-1; 8 bases are a match to TRBD2. After removal of 0 bases from V and 3 bases from J, the junction contained 4 bases not matched to a gene. CDR3 length: 16 residues. Germline values: CDR1 LGHNA, CDR2 YSLEER. CDR3 amino acids: CASSQDGGDHYNEQFF. The DNA for the CDR3 is TGCGCCAGCAGCCAAGACGGGGGGGACCACTACAATGAGCAGTTCTTC.

The chain couples TRBV2 to TRBJ1-2; D not certain. Trimming stripped 7 bases from V and 4 bases from J, with 16 bases between. Germline V gene lookup returns CDR1 SNHLY and CDR2 FYNNEI. The CDR3 loop spans 14 amino acids. CDR3 in amino acids: CASTLVEAAYGYTF. As DNA, the CDR3 is TGTGCCAGCACACTTGTGGAGGCTGCCTATGGCTACACCTTC.

The V gene is TRBV10-1, the J gene TRBJ2-1; TRBD2 is a possible D gene (6 bases). The CDR3 is 13 amino acids. Trimming shortened V by 7 bases and J by 2 bases, and 9 bases separated the two germline ends. Germline V CDR1 and CDR2: WNHNN, SYGVQD (reference sequence). CDR3 nucleotides: TGCGCCAGCACCGGGGGAACCTACAATGAGCAGTTCTTC. As protein: CASTGGTYNEQFF.

This clonotype was picked up a small number of times. The chain employs TRBV18 and TRBJ2-1; D is unclear. Deletions cut 3 bases from V and 4 bases from J, with 7 bases between. Germline CDR1 KGHSH, CDR2 LQKENI. The CDR3 is 13 residues long. CDR3 amino acids: CASSPVKYNEQFF. The CDR3 bases are TGTGCCAGCTCACCTGTCAAGTACAATGAGCAGTTCTTC.

The gene calls are TRBV6-5 and TRBJ2-5; D is possibly TRBD1 or TRBD2 (5 bases each). This CDR3 spans 17 amino acids. The germline V and J ends were trimmed by 0 bases and 5 bases, with 19 bases remaining between them. Germline V gene data show CDR1 as MNHEY and CDR2 as SVGAGI. CDR3 in DNA: TGTGCCAGCAGTTACTCGGGAGACAGCCAGAACGGGGAGACCCAGTACTTC. Its translation: CASSYSGDSQNGETQYF.

The sample holds a few counts of this clonotype. The V call is TRBV12-3 or TRBV12-4, the J call TRBJ2-3; D is possibly TRBD1 (5 bases). Trimming removed 4 bases from V and 3 bases from J, with 11 bases in between. The CDR3 has 14 residues. The DNA for the CDR3 is TGTGCCAGCAGTTGGGGCAGGGCGACAGATACGCAGTATTTT. Translating gives CASSWGRATDTQYF.

The chain is built from TRBV12-5 and TRBJ2-7; D call uncertain. Germline V gives CDR1 LGHNT, CDR2 FRNRAP. The CDR3 extends over 12 amino acids. Trimming cost V 6 bases and J 0 bases, with 6 bases left between them. CDR3 sequence (DNA): TGTGCTAGTGGGGAAAGCTCCTACGAGCAGTACTTC. It is translated as CASGESSYEQYF.

Remarks on this clonotype: One end of the junction does not line up with germline, which may come from a read error. V is TRBV7-2 and J is TRBJ1-6; 7 nucleotides match TRBD1. In germline, CDR1 is SGHTA, CDR2 FQGNSA. This CDR3 spans 17 amino acids. This CDR3 reads CANSLRQGVESGSPLHF. The CDR3 DNA reads as TGTGCCAACAGCCTCCGACAGGGAGTTGAGTCCGGTTCACCCCTCCACTTT. Supplemented by reference TRBV7-2 and TRBJ1-6, the full variable domain reads GAGVSQSPSNKVTEKGKDVELRCDPISGHTALYWYRQSLGQGLEFLIYFQGNSAPDKSGLPSDRFSAERTGGSVSTLTIQRTQQEDSAVYLCANSLRQGVESGSPLHFGNGTRLTVT.

This clonotype was seen only a few times. The chain employs TRBV10-3 and TRBJ2-1; D gene ambiguous. The germline V gene encodes CDR1 ENHRY and CDR2 SYGVKD. Trimming pared 10 bases from V and 4 bases from J, leaving 14 bases between. This CDR3 comprises 13 residues. The CDR3 DNA sequence: TGTGCCACCACTGACCTGGGGTACAATGAGCAGTTCTTC. It is translated as CATTDLGYNEQFF.

This chain uses TRBV29-1 with TRBJ2-7; weak D call: TRBD2 (7 bases). The CDR3 consists of 16 residues. Germline CDR1 reads SQVTM; CDR2 reads ANQGSEA. Trimming cost V 6 bases and J 1 base, with 22 bases left between them. The CDR3 protein is CSVPAPRRGPSYEQYF. Here the CDR3 DNA reads TGCAGCGTCCCCGCCCCACGGCGGGGGCCTTCCTACGAGCAGTACTTC.

V is TRBV4-3 and J is TRBJ2-6; D gene ambiguous. Germline V lookup: CDR1 LGHNA, CDR2 YSLEER. V shed 1 base and J shed 0 bases, with 13 bases lying between them. The CDR3 sequence is 18 residues long. CDR3 loop: CASSQVGVLRSGANVLTF. CDR3 DNA: TGCGCCAGCAGCCAAGTTGGAGTTCTCCGCTCTGGGGCCAACGTCCTGACTTTC.

The chain recombines TRBV6-2 or TRBV6-3 with TRBJ1-4; no clear D gene. V lost 4 bases, J lost 1 base, and 7 bases lay in between. This CDR3 spans 14 amino acids. Germline CDR1 MNHEY, CDR2 SVGEGT. CDR3 coding DNA: TGTGCCAGCAGTTGGGGAGGAACTAATGAAAAACTGTTTTTT. This sequence encodes CASSWGGTNEKLFF.

DNA of the CDR3: TGTGCCAGCAGCCCGGACAGGCGTTATAACTATGGCTACACCTTC. Its protein is CASSPDRRYNYGYTF. The V call is TRBV7-2, the J call TRBJ1-2; 7 bases align to TRBD1. Per germline, CDR1 SGHTA and CDR2 FQGNSA. V gave up 5 bases and J gave up 1 base; unmatched junction bases: 7. The CDR3 sequence is 15 residues long.

This clonotype was detected only a few times. A read error may produce the germline difference seen at one junction end. CDR3 coding DNA: TGCAGCGTCGGCGTTGGACCCTATGGCTACACCTTT. Translating gives CSVGVGPYGYTF. This chain links TRBV29-1 with TRBJ1-2; D is unresolved. Germline V CDR1 and CDR2: SQVTM, ANQGSEA. CDR3 length equals 12 residues. The full variable domain, with the rest looked up from reference TRBV29-1 and TRBJ1-2, is SAVISQKPSRDICQRGTSLTIQCQVDSQVTMMFWYRQQPGQSLTLIATANQGSEATYESGFVIDKFPISRPNLTFSTLTVSNMSPEDSSIYLCSVGVGPYGYTFGSGTRLTVV.